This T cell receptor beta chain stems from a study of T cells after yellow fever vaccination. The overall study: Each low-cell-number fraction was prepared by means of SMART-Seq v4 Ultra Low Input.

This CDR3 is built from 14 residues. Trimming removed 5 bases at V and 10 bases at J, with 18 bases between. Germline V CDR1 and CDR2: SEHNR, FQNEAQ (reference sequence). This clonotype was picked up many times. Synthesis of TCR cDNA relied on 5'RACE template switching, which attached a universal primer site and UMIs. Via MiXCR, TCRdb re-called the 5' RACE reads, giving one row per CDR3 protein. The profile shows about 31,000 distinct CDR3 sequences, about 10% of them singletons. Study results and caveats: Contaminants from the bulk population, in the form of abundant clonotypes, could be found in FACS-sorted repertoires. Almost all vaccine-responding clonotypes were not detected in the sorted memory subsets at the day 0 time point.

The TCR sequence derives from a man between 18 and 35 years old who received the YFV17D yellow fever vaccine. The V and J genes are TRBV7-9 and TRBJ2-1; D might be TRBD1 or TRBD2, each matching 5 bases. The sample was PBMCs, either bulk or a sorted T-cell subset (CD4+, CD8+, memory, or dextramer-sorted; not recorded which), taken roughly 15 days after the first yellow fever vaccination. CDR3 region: CASSLQTSEGEQFF. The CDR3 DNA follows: TGTGCCAGCAGCCTCCAGACCTCAGAGGGGGAGCAGTTCTTC.